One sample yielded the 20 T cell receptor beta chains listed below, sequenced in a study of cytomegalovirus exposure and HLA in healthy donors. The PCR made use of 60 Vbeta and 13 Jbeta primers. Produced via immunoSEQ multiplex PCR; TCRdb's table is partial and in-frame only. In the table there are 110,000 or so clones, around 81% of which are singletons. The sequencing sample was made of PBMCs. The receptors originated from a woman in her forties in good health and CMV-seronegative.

The CDR3 loop reads CATGKGDIGELFF. Written as DNA, the CDR3 is TGTGCCACTGGAAAGGGGGATATCGGGGAGCTGTTTTTT. This sequence joins TRBV7-9 and TRBJ2-2, with a possible D match to TRBD1 (6 bases). Germline loops: CDR1 SEHNR, CDR2 FQNEAQ (reference sequence). The V and J ends lost 10 bases and 7 bases respectively, with 16 bases between them. This CDR3 is 13 amino acids long.

CDR3 nucleotides: TGTGCCAGCAGTCTTACTAGCGGGTATGAGCAGTTCTTC. This translates into CASSLTSGYEQFF. V usage is TRBV2 and J usage is TRBJ2-1, with 9 bases identical to TRBD2. Unmatched junction bases numbered 4, after V lost 5 bases and J lost 8 bases. The CDR3 sequence is 13 residues long. Germline-derived CDR1 and CDR2 are SNHLY and FYNNEI.

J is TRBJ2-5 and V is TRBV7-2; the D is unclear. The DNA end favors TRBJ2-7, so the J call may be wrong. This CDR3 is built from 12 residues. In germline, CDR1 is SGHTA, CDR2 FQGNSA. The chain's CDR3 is CASSLLGSEQYF. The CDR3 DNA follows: TGTGCCAGCAGCTTACTGGGCTCCGAGCAGTACTTC.

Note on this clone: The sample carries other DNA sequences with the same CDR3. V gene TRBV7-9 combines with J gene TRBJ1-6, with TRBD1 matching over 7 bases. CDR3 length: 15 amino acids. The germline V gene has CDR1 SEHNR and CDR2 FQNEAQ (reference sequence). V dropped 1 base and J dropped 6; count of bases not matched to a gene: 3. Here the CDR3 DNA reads TGTGCCAGCAGCTTAGAGGGACAGAGTAATTCACCCCTCCACTTT. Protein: CASSLEGQSNSPLHF.

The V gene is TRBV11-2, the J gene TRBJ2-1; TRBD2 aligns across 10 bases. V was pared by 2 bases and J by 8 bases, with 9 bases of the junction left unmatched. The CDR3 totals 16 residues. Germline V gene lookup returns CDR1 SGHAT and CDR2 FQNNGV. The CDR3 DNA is TGTGCCAGCAGCTTATACCTAGCGGGAGAAGGCGATGAGCAGTTCTTC. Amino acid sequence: CASSLYLAGEGDEQFF.

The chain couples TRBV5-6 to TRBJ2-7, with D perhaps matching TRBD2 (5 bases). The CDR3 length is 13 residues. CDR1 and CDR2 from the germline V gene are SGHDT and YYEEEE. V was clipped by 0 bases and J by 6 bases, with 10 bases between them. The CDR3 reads CASSLVAGSEQYF. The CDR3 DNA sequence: TGTGCCAGCAGCTTGGTGGCGGGTAGCGAGCAGTACTTC.

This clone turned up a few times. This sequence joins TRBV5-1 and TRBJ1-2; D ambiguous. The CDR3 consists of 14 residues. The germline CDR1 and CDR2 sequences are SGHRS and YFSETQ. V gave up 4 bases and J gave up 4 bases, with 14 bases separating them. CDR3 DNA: TGCGCCAGCAGCCAACAGACGGATACCTATGGCTACACCTTC. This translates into CASSQQTDTYGYTF.

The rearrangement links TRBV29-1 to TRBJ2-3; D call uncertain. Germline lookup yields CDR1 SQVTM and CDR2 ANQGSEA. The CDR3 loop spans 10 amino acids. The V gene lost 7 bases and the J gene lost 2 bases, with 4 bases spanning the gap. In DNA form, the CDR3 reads TGCAGCGCGTCCACAGATACGCAGTATTTT. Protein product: CSASTDTQYF.

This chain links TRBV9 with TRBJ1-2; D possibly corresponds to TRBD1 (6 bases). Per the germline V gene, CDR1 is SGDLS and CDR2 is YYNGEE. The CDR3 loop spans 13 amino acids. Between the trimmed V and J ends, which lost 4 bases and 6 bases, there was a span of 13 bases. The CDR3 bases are TGTGCCAGCAGCAGGGACACCTTTGATGGCTACACCTTC. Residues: CASSRDTFDGYTF.

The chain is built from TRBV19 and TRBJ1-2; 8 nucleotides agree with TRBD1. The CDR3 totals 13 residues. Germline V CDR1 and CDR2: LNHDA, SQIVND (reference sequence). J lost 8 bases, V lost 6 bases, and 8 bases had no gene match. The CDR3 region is CASSPTGTGGYTF. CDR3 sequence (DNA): TGTGCCAGTAGCCCTACTGGGACAGGCGGCTACACCTTC. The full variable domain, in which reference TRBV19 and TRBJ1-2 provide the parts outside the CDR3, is DGGITQSPKYLFRKEGQNVTLSCEQNLNHDAMYWYRQDPGQGLRLIYYSQIVNDFQKGDIAEGYSVSREKKESFPLTVTSAQKNPTAFYLCASSPTGTGGYTFGSGTRLTVV.

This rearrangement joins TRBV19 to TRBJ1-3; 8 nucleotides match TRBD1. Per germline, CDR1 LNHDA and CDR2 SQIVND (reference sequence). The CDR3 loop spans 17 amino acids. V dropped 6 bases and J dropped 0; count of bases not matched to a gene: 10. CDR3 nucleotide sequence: TGTGCCAGTAGCAGAAAGACAGGGGCCGACTCTGGAAACACCATATATTTT. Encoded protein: CASSRKTGADSGNTIYF. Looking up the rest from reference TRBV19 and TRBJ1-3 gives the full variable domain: DGGITQSPKYLFRKEGQNVTLSCEQNLNHDAMYWYRQDPGQGLRLIYYSQIVNDFQKGDIAEGYSVSREKKESFPLTVTSAQKNPTAFYLCASSRKTGADSGNTIYFGEGSWLTVV.

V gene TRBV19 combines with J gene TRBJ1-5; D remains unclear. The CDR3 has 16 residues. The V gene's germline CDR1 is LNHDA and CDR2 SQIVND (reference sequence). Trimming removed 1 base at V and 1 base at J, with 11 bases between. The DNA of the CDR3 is TGTGCCAGTAGTATAGGCGCGAGAAAAAGCAATCAGCCCCAGCATTTT. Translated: CASSIGARKSNQPQHF. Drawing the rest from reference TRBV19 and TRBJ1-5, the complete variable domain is DGGITQSPKYLFRKEGQNVTLSCEQNLNHDAMYWYRQDPGQGLRLIYYSQIVNDFQKGDIAEGYSVSREKKESFPLTVTSAQKNPTAFYLCASSIGARKSNQPQHFGDGTRLSIL.

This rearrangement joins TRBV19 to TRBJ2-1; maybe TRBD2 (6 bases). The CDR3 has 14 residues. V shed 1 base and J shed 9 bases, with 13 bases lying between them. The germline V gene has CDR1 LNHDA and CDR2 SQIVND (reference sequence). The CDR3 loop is CASSIATSSGEQFF. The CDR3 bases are TGTGCCAGTAGTATAGCAACTAGCTCTGGTGAGCAGTTCTTC.

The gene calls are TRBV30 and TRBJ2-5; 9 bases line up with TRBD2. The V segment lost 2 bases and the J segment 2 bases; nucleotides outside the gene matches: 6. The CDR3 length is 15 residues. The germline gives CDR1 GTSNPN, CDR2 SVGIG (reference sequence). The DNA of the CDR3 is TGTGCCTGGAGTTTAGCGGGGGTACCTCAAGAGACCCAGTACTTC. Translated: CAWSLAGVPQETQYF.

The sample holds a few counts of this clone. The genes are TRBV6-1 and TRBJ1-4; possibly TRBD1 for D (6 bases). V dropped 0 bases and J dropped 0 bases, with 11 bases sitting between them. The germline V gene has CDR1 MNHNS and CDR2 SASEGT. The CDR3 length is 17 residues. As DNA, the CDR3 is TGTGCCAGCAGTGAAGCAAGGGGGACATCAACTAATGAAAAACTGTTTTTT. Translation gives CASSEARGTSTNEKLFF.

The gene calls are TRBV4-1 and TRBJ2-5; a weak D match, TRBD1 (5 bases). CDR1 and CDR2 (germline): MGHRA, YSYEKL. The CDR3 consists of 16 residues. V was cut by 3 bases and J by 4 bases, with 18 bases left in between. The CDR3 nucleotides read TGCGCCAGCAGCCACCCAGGGTTTGGAGCAACAGAGACCCAGTACTTC. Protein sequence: CASSHPGFGATETQYF.

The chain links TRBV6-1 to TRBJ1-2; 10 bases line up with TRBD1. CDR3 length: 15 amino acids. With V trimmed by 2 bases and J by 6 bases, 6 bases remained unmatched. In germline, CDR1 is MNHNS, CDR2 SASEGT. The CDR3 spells CASSESDRGLNGYTF. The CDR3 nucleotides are TGTGCCAGCAGTGAATCCGACAGGGGGCTGAATGGCTACACCTTC.

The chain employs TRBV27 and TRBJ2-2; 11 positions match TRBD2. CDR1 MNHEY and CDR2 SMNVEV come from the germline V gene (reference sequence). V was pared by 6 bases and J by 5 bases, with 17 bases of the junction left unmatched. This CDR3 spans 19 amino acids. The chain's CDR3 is CASRKKSGLAAPVTGELFF. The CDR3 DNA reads TGTGCCAGCAGGAAAAAATCGGGACTAGCGGCACCGGTGACCGGGGAGCTGTTTTTT.

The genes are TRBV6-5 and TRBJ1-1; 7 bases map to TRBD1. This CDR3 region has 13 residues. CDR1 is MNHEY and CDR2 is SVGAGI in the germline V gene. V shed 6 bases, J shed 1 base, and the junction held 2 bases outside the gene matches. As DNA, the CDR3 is TGTGCCAGCAGCGGGACAGCGAACACTGAAGCTTTCTTT. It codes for CASSGTANTEAFF.

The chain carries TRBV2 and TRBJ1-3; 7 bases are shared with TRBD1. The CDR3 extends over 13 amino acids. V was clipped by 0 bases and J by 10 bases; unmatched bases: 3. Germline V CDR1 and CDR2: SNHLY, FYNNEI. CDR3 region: CASSEAGGKTIYF. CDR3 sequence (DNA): TGTGCCAGCAGTGAAGCAGGGGGCAAGACCATATATTTT. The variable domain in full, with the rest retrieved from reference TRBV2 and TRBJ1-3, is EPEVTQTPSHQVTQMGQEVILRCVPISNHLYFYWYRQILGQKVEFLVSFYNNEISEKSEIFDDQFSVERPDGSNFTLKIRSTKLEDSAMYFCASSEAGGKTIYFGEGSWLTVV.